The 28 T cell receptor beta chains below were found in one sample sequenced in a study of shared clonotypes between healthy human individuals. This table comes from immunoSEQ multiplex PCR, and its TCRdb copy is limited to in-frame clones, with some not included. Of over 2 million clones detected, roughly 95% appear once; the ten largest clones hold 0.13%. The specimen was naive CD4+ T cells sorted from blood. Stated subset: CD45RA+ positively selected. The receptor source for this set is a man younger than 35 in good health.

This clone was picked up one time. The chain combines TRBV6-5 with TRBJ2-2; the D is unclear. The CDR3 spans 14 residues. The germline V gene encodes CDR1 MNHEY and CDR2 SVGAGI. V gave up 7 bases and J gave up 0 bases, with 9 bases separating them. CDR3: CASTFMANTGELFF. The CDR3 nucleotides read TGTGCCAGCACTTTCATGGCGAACACCGGGGAGCTGTTTTTT.

The J gene is TRBJ2-5, the V gene TRBV6-5, with a weak D call TRBD2 (6 bases). In germline, CDR1 is MNHEY, CDR2 SVGAGI. There are 15 residues in the CDR3. Trimming took 0 bases from V and 5 from J, leaving 13 bases between them. CDR3: CASSYSRLVLETQYF. Here the CDR3 DNA reads TGTGCCAGCAGTTACTCGAGACTAGTTTTGGAGACCCAGTACTTC.

The chain has TRBV29-1 and TRBJ2-1; a weak D match, TRBD2 (5 bases). Germline CDR1 and CDR2: SQVTM and ANQGSEA. V lost 5 bases and J lost 6, with 11 bases in between. CDR3 length: 12 residues. The CDR3 DNA follows: TGCAGCGTTTCCCGGAGCGGCAATGAGCAGTTCTTC. It codes for CSVSRSGNEQFF.

This clone appeared a single time. The rearrangement joins TRBV19 to TRBJ2-6; D is possibly TRBD2 (5 bases). The germline V gene encodes CDR1 LNHDA and CDR2 SQIVND (reference sequence). V lost 0 bases, J lost 0 bases, and 12 bases lay in between. CDR3 length equals 18 residues. Here the CDR3 DNA reads TGTGCCAGTAGTATAGAGGGGATTACTAGCTCTGGGGCCAACGTCCTGACTTTC. This gives the protein CASSIEGITSSGANVLTF.

The gene calls are TRBV30 and TRBJ1-1; D may be TRBD1 (6 bases). The CDR3 totals 13 residues. The germline CDR1 and CDR2 sequences are GTSNPN and SVGIG (reference sequence). V lost 2 bases, J lost 7 bases, and 14 bases lay in between. CDR3 sequence reads: CAWSPRGRGEAFF. The CDR3 bases are TGTGCCTGGAGTCCCAGGGGACGAGGTGAAGCTTTCTTT.

The chain joins TRBV19 to TRBJ2-3; TRBD1 matches 7 bases. This CDR3 spans 15 amino acids. The germline V gene encodes CDR1 LNHDA and CDR2 SQIVND (reference sequence). Unmatched junction bases numbered 8, after V lost 7 bases and J lost 1 base. CDR3 sequence (DNA): TGTGCCAGTACCCCCGGACAGGTTGGCACAGATACGCAGTATTTT. Residues: CASTPGQVGTDTQYF.

V gene TRBV7-2 combines with J gene TRBJ2-7; 9 positions agree with TRBD2. This CDR3 is built from 15 residues. The V and J ends lost 5 bases and 4 bases, in that order; junction bases with no gene match: 9. Germline V gives CDR1 SGHTA, CDR2 FQGNSA. CDR3 bases: TGTGCCAGCAGCCAGGTGGAGCGGGGGGTTTACGAGCAGTACTTC. Residues: CASSQVERGVYEQYF.

As DNA, the CDR3 is TGTGCCAGCAGTGGTCTCGACAGGGCCACAGATACGCAGTATTTT. This gives the protein CASSGLDRATDTQYF. The J gene is TRBJ2-3, the V gene TRBV6-1, with 7 bases fitting TRBD1. In germline, CDR1 is MNHNS, CDR2 SASEGT. Trimming cost V 4 bases and J 2 bases; bases outside gene matches: 6. There are 15 residues in the CDR3.

To note about this clone: The sample carries other DNA sequences with the same CDR3. The chain employs TRBV10-3 and TRBJ2-7; 13 bases agree with TRBD2. CDR1 and CDR2 (germline): ENHRY, SYGVKD. The trim removed 3 bases at V and 1 base at J, leaving 0 bases unmatched. The CDR3 covers 15 residues. The CDR3 sequence: CAISELAGGSYEQYF. DNA for the CDR3: TGTGCCATCAGTGAACTAGCGGGAGGGTCCTACGAGCAGTACTTC.

Comment on this clone: At one end, the junction sequence differs from germline, possibly due to a read error. V gene TRBV6-5 combines with J gene TRBJ2-5; 7 bases match TRBD1. Germline values: CDR1 MNHEY, CDR2 SVGAGI. CDR3 length: 15 residues. The CDR3 region is CASRRQGPTQEAQYF. In DNA form, the CDR3 reads TGTGCCAGCAGAAGACAGGGTCCTACTCAAGAGGCCCAGTACTTC.

This chain links TRBV11-2 with TRBJ2-7; tentatively, D is TRBD2 (7 bases). Trimming took off 2 bases at V and 4 bases at J, with 12 bases between the two ends. Germline V gene data show CDR1 as SGHAT and CDR2 as FQNNGV. This CDR3 has 14 amino acids. CDR3 DNA sequence: TGTGCCAGCAGCTTATGGGGGGGCGCGTACGAGCAGTACTTC. It specifies CASSLWGGAYEQYF.

The chain combines TRBV6-1 with TRBJ2-7; D not certain. The CDR3 has 15 residues. Germline V gives CDR1 MNHNS, CDR2 SASEGT. Trimming left V 2 bases short and J 6 bases short, with 17 bases between. The CDR3 reads CASSERQALKSEQYF. The CDR3 bases are TGTGCCAGCAGTGAACGACAAGCCCTCAAGTCCGAGCAGTACTTC.

The rearrangement links TRBV7-8 to TRBJ1-2; the D gene is possibly TRBD1 (5 bases). V was trimmed by 4 bases and J by 8 bases, leaving 23 bases between them. The CDR3 runs 16 residues. CDR1 is SGHVS and CDR2 is FQNEAQ in the germline V gene. The CDR3 DNA reads TGTGCCAGCAGCTCGGGGGTCCTATCGTTTTGGGGCGGCTACACCTTC. This sequence encodes CASSSGVLSFWGGYTF.

The J gene is TRBJ1-2, the V gene TRBV6-5; no clear D. The CDR3 is 15 amino acids. The germline V gene encodes CDR1 MNHEY and CDR2 SVGAGI. V was shortened by 5 bases and J by 4 bases, with 17 bases between the two germline ends. CDR3 sequence: CASSAPGQSGYGYTF. For the CDR3, the DNA is TGTGCCAGCAGTGCCCCTGGCCAGAGTGGCTATGGCTACACCTTC.

The chain has TRBV14 and TRBJ2-7; 10 bases align to TRBD1. Germline values: CDR1 SGHDN, CDR2 FVKESK. V shed 0 bases and J 3 bases; nucleotides not matched to a gene: 8. This CDR3 comprises 17 residues. The CDR3 region is CASSQDRDRGRIYEQYF. CDR3 bases: TGTGCCAGCAGCCAAGACCGAGACAGGGGGCGCATCTACGAGCAGTACTTC.

The chain couples TRBV6-5 to TRBJ2-5, with a weak D call TRBD2 (5 bases). This CDR3 has 15 residues. Germline values: CDR1 MNHEY, CDR2 SVGAGI. V was pared by 0 bases and J by 1 base, with 9 bases between. The chain's CDR3 is CASSYSWAGQETQYF. The CDR3 region has the DNA TGTGCCAGCAGTTACTCTTGGGCGGGCCAAGAGACCCAGTACTTC.

This chain links TRBV5-1 with TRBJ1-2, with D possibly matching TRBD1 (5 bases). CDR1 is SGHRS and CDR2 is YFSETQ in the germline V gene. The germline V and J ends were trimmed by 0 bases and 5 bases, with 11 bases remaining between them. The CDR3 has 14 residues. CDR3 amino acids: CASSLGIQEYGYTF. The CDR3, as DNA: TGCGCCAGCAGCTTGGGTATACAGGAATATGGCTACACCTTC.

V and J are TRBV6-5 and TRBJ2-2; a weak D match, TRBD1 (5 bases). The germline gives CDR1 MNHEY, CDR2 SVGAGI. V gave up 4 bases and J gave up 0 bases, with 12 bases separating them. There are 16 residues in the CDR3. The CDR3 protein is CASSSLQTANTGELFF. In nucleotides, the CDR3 is TGTGCCAGCAGTTCCCTCCAGACAGCGAACACCGGGGAGCTGTTTTTT.

The table lists this clone with a count of one. The chain has TRBV4-1 and TRBJ2-7; no clear D. Per the germline V gene, CDR1 is MGHRA and CDR2 is YSYEKL. With 1 base removed from V and 3 bases from J, the gap between germline ends came to 13 bases. The CDR3 length is 15 residues. CDR3 nucleotides: TGCGCCAGCAGCCAAGTCGCCCTTAATCTCTACGAGCAGTACTTC. Translating gives CASSQVALNLYEQYF.

V usage is TRBV28 and J usage is TRBJ2-1; D assignment may be TRBD1 or TRBD2 (5 bases each). CDR3 size: 14 residues. Germline-derived CDR1 and CDR2 are MDHEN and SYDVKM. V lost 5 bases and J lost 3, with 11 bases in between. The CDR3 reads CASSTGTDYNEQFF. DNA for the CDR3: TGTGCCAGCAGTACCGGGACCGACTACAATGAGCAGTTCTTC.

J is TRBJ2-5 and V is TRBV7-2, with unresolved D. V lost 4 bases, J lost 2 bases, and 8 bases lay in between. Looked up from germline, CDR1 is SGHTA and CDR2 is FQGNSA. There are 13 residues in the CDR3. CDR3 residues: CASSSRIQETQYF. DNA for the CDR3: TGTGCCAGCAGCTCTCGGATTCAAGAGACCCAGTACTTC.

A single count supports this clone. The J gene is TRBJ1-2, the V gene TRBV2; no clear D. V was clipped by 4 bases and J by 4 bases, with 10 bases between them. Per germline, CDR1 SNHLY and CDR2 FYNNEI. There are 13 residues in the CDR3. The CDR3 loop is CASSGQNFYGYTF. In DNA, the CDR3 is TGTGCCAGCAGTGGGCAGAACTTCTATGGCTACACCTTC.

This clone was found once. This chain joins TRBV9 and TRBJ1-2, with 7 nucleotides matching TRBD1. Per the germline V gene, CDR1 is SGDLS and CDR2 is YYNGEE. The V and J ends lost 0 bases and 2 bases, in that order; junction bases with no gene match: 4. This CDR3 contains 15 residues. CDR3 loop: CASSVGGGGNYGYTF. The CDR3, as DNA: TGTGCCAGCAGCGTAGGCGGAGGGGGCAACTATGGCTACACCTTC.

This clone was seen only once. The rearrangement joins TRBV10-1 to TRBJ2-7, with 9 positions matching TRBD1. Germline-derived CDR1 and CDR2 are WNHNN and SYGVQD (reference sequence). CDR3 length: 13 residues. V dropped 10 bases and J dropped 6; count of bases not matched to a gene: 10. The CDR3 reads CATRQGVLGEQYF. CDR3 coding DNA: TGCGCCACCCGACAGGGGGTACTAGGCGAGCAGTACTTC.

This chain joins TRBV12-1 and TRBJ2-3; whether TRBD2, the table's D call, matches the DNA was not checked. TRBV12-1 is designated a pseudogene. The CDR3 covers 15 residues. Here the CDR3 reads CASTRPAVSTDTQYF. The CDR3 DNA reads TGTGCCAGCACCCGACCAGCGGTTAGCACAGATACGCAGTATTTT.

With regard to this clone: This CDR3 is also generated by other DNA sequences in the sample. The chain carries TRBV7-9 and TRBJ2-7; no reliable D call. The CDR3 loop spans 11 amino acids. The ends were cut back, 3 bases at V and 7 bases at J, with 7 bases in the middle. The germline V gene encodes CDR1 SEHNR and CDR2 FQNEAQ (reference sequence). The CDR3 DNA reads as TGTGCCAGCAGCTTTGAAGGGGAGCAGTACTTC. It is translated as CASSFEGEQYF.

Worth noting for this clone: Since a much larger clone is just one base distant, this may be a read error. The identical CDR3 is also encoded by other nucleotide sequences in the sample. The rearrangement uses TRBV29-1 and TRBJ2-7, with D uncertain. The germline CDR1 and CDR2 sequences are SQVTM and ANQGSEA. Trimming took 2 bases from V and 1 from J, leaving 3 bases between them. There are 11 residues in the CDR3. CDR3 residues: CSVEQSYEQYF. CDR3 nucleotides: TGCAGCGTTGAACAATCCTACGAGCAGTACTTC.

Concerning this clone: The identical CDR3 is also encoded by other nucleotide sequences in the sample. CDR3 nucleotides: TGTGCCAGCAGCGTCGGGGAGACCCAGTACTTC. Amino acids: CASSVGETQYF. The V call is TRBV7-2, the J call TRBJ2-5; D gene unclear. Germline loops: CDR1 SGHTA, CDR2 FQGNSA. CDR3 length: 11 residues. Between the trimmed V and J ends, which lost 5 bases and 5 bases, there was a span of 6 bases. Full variable domain (remainder filled in from reference TRBV7-2 and TRBJ2-5): GAGVSQSPSNKVTEKGKDVELRCDPISGHTALYWYRQSLGQGLEFLIYFQGNSAPDKSGLPSDRFSAERTGGSVSTLTIQRTQQEDSAVYLCASSVGETQYFGPGTRLLVL.